This TCR beta chain was documented in a study of identical twins. TCRdb redid the calling of the 5' RACE reads with MiXCR, one entry per CDR3 protein. Here the sample spans 220,000 or so distinct CDR3 sequences, around 7% being singletons. This clonotype occurred many times. V was pared by 4 bases and J by 2 bases, with 13 bases between. Per germline, CDR1 SGHKS and CDR2 YYEKEE (reference sequence). The CDR3 extends over 15 amino acids. This sample also appeared in a second study, on yellow fever vaccine responses in identical twins.

The chain couples TRBV5-5 to TRBJ2-1; D may be TRBD1 or TRBD2 (5 bases each). The material sequenced was memory (CD45RO+) T cells sorted from blood. The TCR was taken from a woman under 30 in good health. In DNA, the CDR3 is TGTGCCAGCAGCCCACGGGGCGCAACCTACAATGAGCAGTTCTTC. Amino acids: CASSPRGATYNEQFF.